The clone carrying this T cell receptor (beta chain) was detected only once. Its matching antigen is unknown. The table came from immunoSEQ multiplex PCR; TCRdb's copy has only in-frame clones and leaves some out. This sample carries roughly 100,000 clones, 70% to 90% of them seen once, and the ten largest clones take more than 8.5%. The sample originates from a study of T cell responses to AZD1222 COVID-19 vaccine. Overall study findings and caveats: Spike-specific TCR breadth and depth both grew after two AZD1222 doses.

Recipients boosted at about 4 weeks or about 12 weeks are pooled. J gave up 3 bases and V 4 bases, and 6 bases lay outside the gene matches. Per the germline V gene, CDR1 is LGHDT and CDR2 is YNNKEL (reference sequence). The CDR3 length is 16 residues. This material consisted of peripheral blood, taken 28 days after the second AZD1222 dose. The chain uses TRBV3-1 (or the pseudogene TRBV3-2) and TRBJ2-3, with 11 nucleotides matching TRBD1. The receptor comes from an adult who received the AZD1222 COVID-19 vaccine. CDR3 sequence (DNA): TGTGCCAGCAGCCCGCTCCGGGACAGGGGGACAGATACGCAGTATTTT. It encodes CASSPLRDRGTDTQYF.